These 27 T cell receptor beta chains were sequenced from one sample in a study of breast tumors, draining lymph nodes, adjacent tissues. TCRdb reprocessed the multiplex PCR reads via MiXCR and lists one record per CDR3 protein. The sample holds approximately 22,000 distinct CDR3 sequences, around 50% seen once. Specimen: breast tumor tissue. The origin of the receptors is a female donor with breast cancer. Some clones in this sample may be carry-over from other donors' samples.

The CDR3: CASTNLAGGNRQYF. CDR3 DNA: TGTGCCAGCACCAATCTAGCAGGAGGTAACAGGCAGTACTTC. This chain joins TRBV5-8 and TRBJ2-7; perhaps TRBD2 as D (5 bases). Trimming pared 6 bases from V and 9 bases from J, leaving 22 bases between. CDR3 length equals 14 residues. CDR1 is SGHTS, CDR2 YDEGEE, per germline.

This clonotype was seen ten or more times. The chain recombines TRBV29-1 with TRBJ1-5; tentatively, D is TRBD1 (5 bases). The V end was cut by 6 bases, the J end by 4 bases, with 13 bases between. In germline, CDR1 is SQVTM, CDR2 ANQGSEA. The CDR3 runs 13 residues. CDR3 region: CSVSGGGNQPQHF. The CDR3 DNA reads TGCAGCGTCTCCGGGGGGGGAAATCAGCCCCAGCATTTT. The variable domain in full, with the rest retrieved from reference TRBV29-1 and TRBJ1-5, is SAVISQKPSRDICQRGTSLTIQCQVDSQVTMMFWYRQQPGQSLTLIATANQGSEATYESGFVIDKFPISRPNLTFSTLTVSNMSPEDSSIYLCSVSGGGNQPQHFGDGTRLSIL.

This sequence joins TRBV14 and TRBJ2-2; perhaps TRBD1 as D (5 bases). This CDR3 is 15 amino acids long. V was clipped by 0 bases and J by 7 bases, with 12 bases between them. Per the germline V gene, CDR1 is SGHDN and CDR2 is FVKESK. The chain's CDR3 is CASSQDRGGGGELFF. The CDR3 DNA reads TGTGCCAGCAGCCAAGATAGGGGCGGCGGCGGGGAGCTGTTTTTT.

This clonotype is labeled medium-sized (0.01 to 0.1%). The CDR3 nucleotides are TGCAGTGCTAGACGGACAGGCCTCAACTATGGCTACACCTTC. This translates into CSARRTGLNYGYTF. The V call is TRBV20-1, the J call TRBJ1-2, with 7 bases that match TRBD1. The CDR3 has 14 amino acids. V shed 2 bases, J shed 2 bases, and the junction held 5 bases outside the gene matches. Per germline, CDR1 DFQATT and CDR2 SNEGSKA (reference sequence).

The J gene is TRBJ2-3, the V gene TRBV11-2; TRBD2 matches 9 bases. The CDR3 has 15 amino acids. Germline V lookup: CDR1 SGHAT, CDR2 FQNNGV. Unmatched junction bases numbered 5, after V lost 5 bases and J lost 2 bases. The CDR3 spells CASSPTGLATDTQYF. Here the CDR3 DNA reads TGTGCCAGCAGCCCCACGGGACTAGCCACAGATACGCAGTATTTT.

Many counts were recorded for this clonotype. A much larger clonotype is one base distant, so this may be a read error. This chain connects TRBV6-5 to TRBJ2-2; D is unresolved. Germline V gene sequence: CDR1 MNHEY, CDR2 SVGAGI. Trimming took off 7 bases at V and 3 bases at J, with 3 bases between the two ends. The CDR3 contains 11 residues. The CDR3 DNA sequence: TGTGCCAGCAAGCACACCGGGGAGCTGTTTTTT. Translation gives CASKHTGELFF.

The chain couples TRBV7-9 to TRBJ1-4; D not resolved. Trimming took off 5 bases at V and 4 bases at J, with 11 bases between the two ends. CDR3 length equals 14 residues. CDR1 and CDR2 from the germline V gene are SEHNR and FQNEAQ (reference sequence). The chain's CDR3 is CASSTDTHNEKLFF. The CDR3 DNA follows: TGTGCCAGCAGCACCGACACTCATAATGAAAAACTGTTTTTT.

In nucleotides, the CDR3 is TGTGCCAGCAGTGAAGGTTTTAAGGGGGACGAGCAGTACTTC. It codes for CASSEGFKGDEQYF. The chain carries TRBV2 and TRBJ2-7, with D perhaps matching TRBD1 (6 bases). Germline V gene data show CDR1 as SNHLY and CDR2 as FYNNEI. V shed 1 base and J shed 5 bases, with 12 bases lying between them. This CDR3 contains 14 residues.

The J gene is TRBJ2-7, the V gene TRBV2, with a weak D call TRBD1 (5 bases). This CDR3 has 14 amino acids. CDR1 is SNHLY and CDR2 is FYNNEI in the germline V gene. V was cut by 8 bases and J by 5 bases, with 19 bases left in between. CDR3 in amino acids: CASSRSGQYHEQYF. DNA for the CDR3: TGTGCCAGCTCGCGATCAGGGCAATATCACGAGCAGTACTTC.

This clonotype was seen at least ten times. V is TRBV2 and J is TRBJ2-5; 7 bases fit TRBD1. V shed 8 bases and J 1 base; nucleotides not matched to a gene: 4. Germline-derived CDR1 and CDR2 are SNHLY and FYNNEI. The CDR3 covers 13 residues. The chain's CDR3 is CASGTVIQETQYF. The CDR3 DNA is TGTGCCAGCGGGACAGTAATCCAAGAGACCCAGTACTTC.

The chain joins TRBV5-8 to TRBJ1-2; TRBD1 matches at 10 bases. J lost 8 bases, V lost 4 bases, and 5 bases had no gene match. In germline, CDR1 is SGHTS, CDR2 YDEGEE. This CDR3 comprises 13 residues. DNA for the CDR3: TGTGCCAGCAGCCCGGGGACAGGGGACGGCTACACCTTC. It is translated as CASSPGTGDGYTF.

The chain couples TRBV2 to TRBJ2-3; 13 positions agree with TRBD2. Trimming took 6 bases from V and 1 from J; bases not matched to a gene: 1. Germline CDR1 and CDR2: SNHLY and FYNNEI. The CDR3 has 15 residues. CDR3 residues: CASRGTSGGTDTQYF. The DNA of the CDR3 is TGTGCCAGCAGGGGGACTAGCGGGGGCACAGATACGCAGTATTTT.

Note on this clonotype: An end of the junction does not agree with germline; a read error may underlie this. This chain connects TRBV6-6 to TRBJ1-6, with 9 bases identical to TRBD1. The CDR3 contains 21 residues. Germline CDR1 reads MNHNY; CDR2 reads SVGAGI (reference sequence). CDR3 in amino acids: CASSHSEGWTGASQINSPLHF. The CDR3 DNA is TGTGCCAGCAGTCACTCGGAGGGGTGGACAGGGGCTTCCCAAATCAATTCACCCCTCCACTTT.

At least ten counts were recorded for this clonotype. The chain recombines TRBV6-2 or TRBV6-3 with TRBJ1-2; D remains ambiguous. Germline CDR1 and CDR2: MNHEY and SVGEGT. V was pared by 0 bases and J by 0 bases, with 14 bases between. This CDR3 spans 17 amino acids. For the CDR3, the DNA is TGTGCCAGCAGTTACTCGATCGGGGATCAAGCTAACTATGGCTACACCTTC. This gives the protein CASSYSIGDQANYGYTF.

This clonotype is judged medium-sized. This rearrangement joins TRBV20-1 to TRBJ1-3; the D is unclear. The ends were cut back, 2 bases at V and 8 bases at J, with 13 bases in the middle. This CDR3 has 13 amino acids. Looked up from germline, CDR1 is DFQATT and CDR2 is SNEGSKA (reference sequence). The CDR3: CSARQITSDTIYF. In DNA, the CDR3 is TGCAGTGCTAGACAAATCACATCGGACACCATATATTTT.

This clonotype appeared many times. Here the CDR3 reads CASSQGHQGETQYF. The DNA of the CDR3 is TGCGCCAGCAGCCAAGGACACCAAGGGGAGACCCAGTACTTC. The rearrangement links TRBV5-1 to TRBJ2-5, with D possibly being TRBD1 (5 bases). Trimming stripped 4 bases from V and 5 bases from J, with 15 bases between. The CDR3 contains 14 residues. Per the germline V gene, CDR1 is SGHRS and CDR2 is YFSETQ.

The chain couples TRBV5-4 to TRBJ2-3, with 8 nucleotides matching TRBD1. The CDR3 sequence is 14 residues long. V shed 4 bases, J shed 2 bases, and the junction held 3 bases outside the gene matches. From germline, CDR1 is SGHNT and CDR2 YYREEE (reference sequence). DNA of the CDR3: TGTGCCAGCAGCAGGACAGGGTCCACAGATACGCAGTATTTT. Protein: CASSRTGSTDTQYF. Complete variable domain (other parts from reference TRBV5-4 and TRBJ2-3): ETGVTQSPTHLIKTRGQQVTLRCSSQSGHNTVSWYQQALGQGPQFIFQYYREEENGRGNFPPRFSGLQFPNYSSELNVNALELDDSALYLCASSRTGSTDTQYFGPGTRLTVL.

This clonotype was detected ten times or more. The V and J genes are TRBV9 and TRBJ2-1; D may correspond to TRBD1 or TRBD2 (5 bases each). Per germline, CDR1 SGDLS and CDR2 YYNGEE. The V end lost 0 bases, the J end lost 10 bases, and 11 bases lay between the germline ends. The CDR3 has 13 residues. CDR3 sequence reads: CASSVVSRDEQFF. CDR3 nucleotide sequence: TGTGCCAGCAGCGTAGTTTCCAGGGACGAGCAGTTCTTC.

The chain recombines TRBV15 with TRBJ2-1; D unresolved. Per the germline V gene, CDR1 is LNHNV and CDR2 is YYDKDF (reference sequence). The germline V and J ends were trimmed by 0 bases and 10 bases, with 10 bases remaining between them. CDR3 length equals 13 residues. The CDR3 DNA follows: TGTGCCACCAGCAGAGATTTACTAAGGGAGCAGTTCTTC. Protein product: CATSRDLLREQFF.

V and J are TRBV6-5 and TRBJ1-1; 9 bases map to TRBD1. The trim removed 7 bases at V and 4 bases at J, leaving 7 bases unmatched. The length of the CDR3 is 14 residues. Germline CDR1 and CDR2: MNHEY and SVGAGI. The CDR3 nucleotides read TGTGCCAGCAAAAGGGACAGGGCCCGCACTGAAGCTTTCTTT. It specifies CASKRDRARTEAFF.

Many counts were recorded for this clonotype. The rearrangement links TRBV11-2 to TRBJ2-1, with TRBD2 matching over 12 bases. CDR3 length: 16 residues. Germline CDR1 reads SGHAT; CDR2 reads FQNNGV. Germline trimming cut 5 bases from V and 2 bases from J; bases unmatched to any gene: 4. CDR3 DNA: TGTGCCAGCAGCGAAAGACTAGCGGGAGCCTACAATGAGCAGTTCTTC. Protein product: CASSERLAGAYNEQFF.

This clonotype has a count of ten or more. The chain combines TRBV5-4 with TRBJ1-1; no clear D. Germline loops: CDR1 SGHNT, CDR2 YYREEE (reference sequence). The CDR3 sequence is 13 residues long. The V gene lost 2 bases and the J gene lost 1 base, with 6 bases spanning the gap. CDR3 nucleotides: TGTGCCAGCAGCTTCCCAGGGAACACTGAAGCTTTCTTT. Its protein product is CASSFPGNTEAFF.

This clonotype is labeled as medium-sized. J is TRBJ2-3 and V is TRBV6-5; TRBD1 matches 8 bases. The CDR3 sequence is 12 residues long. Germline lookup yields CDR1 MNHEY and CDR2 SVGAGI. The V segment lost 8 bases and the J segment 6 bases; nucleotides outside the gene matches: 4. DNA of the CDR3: TGTGCCAGCGGACAGGGAACGGATACGCAGTATTTT. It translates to CASGQGTDTQYF.

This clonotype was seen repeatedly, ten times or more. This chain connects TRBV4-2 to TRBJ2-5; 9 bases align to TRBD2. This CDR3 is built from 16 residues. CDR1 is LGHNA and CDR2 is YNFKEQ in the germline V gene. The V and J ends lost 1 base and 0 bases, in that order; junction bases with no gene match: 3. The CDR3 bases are TGTGCCAGCAGCCAAGGCTCTAGCGGGGACCAAGAGACCCAGTACTTC. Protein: CASSQGSSGDQETQYF.

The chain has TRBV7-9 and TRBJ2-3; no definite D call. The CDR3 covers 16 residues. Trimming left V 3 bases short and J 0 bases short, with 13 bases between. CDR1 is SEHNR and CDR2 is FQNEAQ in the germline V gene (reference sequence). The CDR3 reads CASSFTGRSSTDTQYF. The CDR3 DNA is TGTGCCAGCAGCTTTACCGGTAGGAGTAGCACAGATACGCAGTATTTT.

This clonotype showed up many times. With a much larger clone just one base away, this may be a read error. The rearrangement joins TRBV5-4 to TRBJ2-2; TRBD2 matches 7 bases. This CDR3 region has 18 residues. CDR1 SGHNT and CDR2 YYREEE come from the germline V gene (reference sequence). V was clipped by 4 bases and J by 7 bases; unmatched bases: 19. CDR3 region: CASSPGGPRELGGGELFF. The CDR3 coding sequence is TGTGCCAGCAGCCCCGGAGGGCCGCGGGAGCTTGGGGGCGGGGAGCTGTTTTTT.

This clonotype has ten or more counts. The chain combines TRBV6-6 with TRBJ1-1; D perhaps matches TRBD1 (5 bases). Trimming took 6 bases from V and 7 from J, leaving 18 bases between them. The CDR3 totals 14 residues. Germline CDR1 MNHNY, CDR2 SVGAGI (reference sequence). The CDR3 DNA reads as TGTGCCAGCAGACCTTACCTAGGAGGGGATGAAGCTTTCTTT. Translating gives CASRPYLGGDEAFF.